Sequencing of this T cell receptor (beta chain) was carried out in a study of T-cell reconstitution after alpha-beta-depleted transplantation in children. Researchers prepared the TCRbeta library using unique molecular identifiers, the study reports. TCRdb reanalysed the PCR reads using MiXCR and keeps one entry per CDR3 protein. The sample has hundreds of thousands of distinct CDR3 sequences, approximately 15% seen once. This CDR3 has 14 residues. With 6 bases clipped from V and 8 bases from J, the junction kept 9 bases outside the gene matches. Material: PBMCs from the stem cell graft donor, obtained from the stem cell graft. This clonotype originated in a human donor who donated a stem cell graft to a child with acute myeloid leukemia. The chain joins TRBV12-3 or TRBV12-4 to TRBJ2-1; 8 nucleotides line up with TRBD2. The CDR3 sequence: CASRPGGPRDEQFF. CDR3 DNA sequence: TGTGCCAGCAGGCCGGGGGGGCCAAGGGATGAGCAGTTCTTC.